These T cell receptor beta chains were read from a single sample in a study of blood T cell repertoires in COVID-19. Using immunoSEQ multiplex PCR, the repertoire was profiled, and TCRdb retains in-frame clones only, with some absent. The sample records about 130,000 clones, about four fifths being singletons. Material for sequencing was peripheral blood. All receptors come from a woman aged 70 to 79 with COVID-19, enrolled during active disease. CDR3s include the opening cysteine and the closing phenylalanine or tryptophan. A D gene is named only where the DNA matches it firmly. The size field is filled for only some rows; it gives once, few, many or a size class.

d_call	j_call	clone_size	v_call	cdr3_nt	cdr3_aa
.	TRBJ1-2	.	TRBV7-2	TGTGCCAGCAGCTTAGGGCAGGTCCGCGGCTACACCTTC	CASSLGQVRGYTF
TRBD1	TRBJ2-7	.	TRBV5-4	TGTGCCAGCAGCTTGGGGTCGGGACAGATCTACGAGCAGTACTTC	CASSLGSGQIYEQYF
TRBD1	TRBJ1-2	.	TRBV19	TGTGCCAGTACCATGGGACAGGGATATGGCTACACCTTC	CASTMGQGYGYTF
.	TRBJ2-7	few	TRBV18	TGTGCCAGCTCACGAGTCTACGAGCAGTACTTC	CASSRVYEQYF
TRBD1	TRBJ1-2	.	TRBV19	TGTGCCAGTAAGATACAGGGGGCGCATGGCTACACCTTC	CASKIQGAHGYTF
TRBD1	TRBJ2-7	.	TRBV6-6	TGTGCCAGCAACAGGGGACAGGGGGAAATCTACGAGCAGTACTTC	CASNRGQGEIYEQYF
TRBD1	TRBJ1-2	.	TRBV6-2/TRBV6-3	TGTGCCAGCAGTTACTCGAGCGTAGGATGGGACAGCGAGAACTATGGCTACACCTTC	CASSYSSVGWDSENYGYTF
.	TRBJ2-1	.	TRBV9	TGTGCCAGCAGCGCATACGGGACTCCGGGTGAGCAGTTCTTC	CASSAYGTPGEQFF
.	TRBJ1-5	.	TRBV19	TGTGCCAGTAGTACACAAAAAAGTCCCAATCAGCCCCAGCATTTT	CASSTQKSPNQPQHF
.	TRBJ2-7	.	TRBV3-1/TRBV3-2	TGTGCCAGCAGCCAATCGGGGAAGCAGTACTTC	CASSQSGKQYF
TRBD2	TRBJ2-3	.	TRBV7-3	TGTGCCAGCAGCTCCTGGGGGAGCGGGGGAGGAGATACGCAGTATTTT	CASSSWGSGGGDTQYF
TRBD1	TRBJ2-2	.	TRBV27	TGTGCCAGGGAGGAGACCTGGGACAGTCCACTACAGAACACCGGGGAGCTGTTTTTT	CAREETWDSPLQNTGELFF
.	TRBJ1-1	.	TRBV7-3	TGTGCCAGCAGCCTACAGAAGGACAGCACTGAAGCTTTCTTT	CASSLQKDSTEAFF
.	TRBJ2-1	.	TRBV5-6	TGTGCCAGCAGCCCGGGACACGGAAGGGGTGAGCAGTTCTTC	CASSPGHGRGEQFF
TRBD1	TRBJ2-7	.	TRBV3-1/TRBV3-2	TGTGCCAGCAGCCAAGATGCGCGACAGGGGGCCTACGAGCAGTACTTC	CASSQDARQGAYEQYF
TRBD1	TRBJ2-1	.	TRBV11-1	TGTGCCAGCAGCTTAGAGGGACAGGGGAGGAATGAGCAGTTCTTC	CASSLEGQGRNEQFF
.	TRBJ2-7	.	TRBV29-1	TGCAGCGTTCGGAGTCGCCCTTCCTACGAGCAGTACTTC	CSVRSRPSYEQYF
TRBD1	TRBJ1-1	.	TRBV30	TGTGCCTGGAGTGTACCTGGGGGACAGGGAGTATCTTTCTTT	CAWSVPGGQGVSFF
.	TRBJ1-5	.	TRBV12-3/TRBV12-4	TGTGCCAGCAGTTTCTCGGGACAGCCCCAGCATTTT	CASSFSGQPQHF
.	TRBJ1-2	.	TRBV28	TGTGCCAGCAGCTCCGGGTGGGTCTATGGCTACACCTTC	CASSSGWVYGYTF
.	TRBJ1-4	few	TRBV9	TGTGCCAGCAGCGTAGGTGGGCGTACTAATGAAAAACTGTTTTTT	CASSVGGRTNEKLFF
.	TRBJ2-2	few	TRBV6-5	TGTGCCAGCAGCCTGGGGGGGCCCAACACCGGGGAGCTGTTTTTT	CASSLGGPNTGELFF
TRBD1	TRBJ1-1	.	TRBV10-3	TGTGCCATCAGTGAAAGGGCCGGGACAGGGGGGACTGAAGCTTTCTTT	CAISERAGTGGTEAFF
.	TRBJ1-1	.	TRBV5-5	TGTGCCAGCAGCTTGGCTGGGAGGGAAGCTTTCTTT	CASSLAGREAFF
.	TRBJ2-7	few	TRBV27	TGTGCCAGCAGTTTCCTCGGGGATCTTAGAAAAAACGAGCAGTACTTC	CASSFLGDLRKNEQYF
TRBD1	TRBJ1-3	many	TRBV6-5	TGTGCCGGCTCCGGGACAGGGTCGGCCACCATATATTTT	CAGSGTGSATIYF
.	TRBJ1-1	.	TRBV6-6	TGTGCCAGCAGTTACTCTGCGGGCATTGAAGCTTTCTTT	CASSYSAGIEAFF
TRBD1	TRBJ1-1	.	TRBV18	TGTGCCAGCTCACCGGGACAGGGGTTCATGAACACTGAAGCTTTCTTT	CASSPGQGFMNTEAFF